This record looks at one T cell receptor (beta chain) sequence and its context. Only in-frame clones appear in the TCRdb table, and some are missing; sequencing was by immunoSEQ multiplex PCR. This sample has about 16,000 clones, with roughly 78% found just once. The CDR3 extends over 17 amino acids. CDR1 is SGHDT, CDR2 YYEEEE, per germline. The J segment lost 4 bases and the V segment lost 0 bases, leaving 9 bases of the junction unmatched. This sample was taken from a study of neoadjuvant anti-PD-1 for oral cavity cancer. Analysis of PBMCs was direct, with no culture step. V is TRBV5-6 and J is TRBJ2-1, with 8 bases that match TRBD2. The source material was PBMCs, sampled before nivolumab (anti-PD-1) treatment. The receptor was isolated from a person between 35 and 79 years old with oral cavity squamous cell carcinoma. The CDR3 is CASSLVQAGEAYNEQFF. In DNA form, the CDR3 reads TGTGCCAGCAGCTTGGTCCAAGCGGGGGAAGCGTACAATGAGCAGTTCTTC.